The 2 T cell receptor beta chains listed next were all sequenced from one sample in a study of T cell changes during pregnancy in multiple sclerosis. Libraries were prepared by immunoSEQ multiplex PCR; TCRdb keeps only in-frame clonotypes and omits some of them. In the table there are fewer than 25,000 clones, about 90% of which are singletons. The sequences come from CD4+ T cells from peripheral blood mononuclear cells, collected in the third trimester of pregnancy. Source of these receptors: a female donor in good health, enrolled as a control in a pregnancy study.

The chain uses TRBV7-9 and TRBJ1-4; D gene unclear. V was trimmed by 5 bases and J by 5 bases, leaving 18 bases between them. The germline V gene encodes CDR1 SEHNR and CDR2 FQNEAQ (reference sequence). This CDR3 region has 16 residues. This chain's CDR3 is CASSPSLGNQNEKLFF. The CDR3, as DNA: TGTGCCAGCAGCCCTAGCCTCGGAAATCAGAATGAAAAACTGTTTTTT.

This clone was seen a handful of times. The V call is TRBV6-5, the J call TRBJ1-6; perhaps TRBD1 as D (5 bases). The CDR3 runs to 14 residues. The V end lost 6 bases, the J end lost 10 bases, and 16 bases lay between the germline ends. Germline assignment: CDR1 MNHEY and CDR2 SVGAGI. CDR3 DNA: TGTGCCAGCAGCTACGCCAGGGCTAAGTCACCCCTCCACTTT. This sequence encodes CASSYARAKSPLHF.